The next 9 T cell receptor beta chains were all read from a single sample in a study of PD-1 blockade in classical Hodgkin lymphoma. Repertoires were generated with immunoSEQ multiplex PCR, while TCRdb's copy carries only in-frame clones and drops some. Counted here are about 100,000 clones, around 88% occurring once; the ten biggest clones make up around 6.6%. All trial patients relapsed after autologous stem cell transplantation. The sequencing used peripheral blood mononuclear cells (PBMCs), collected before the second cycle of nivolumab. Source of these receptors: a human donor with classical Hodgkin lymphoma.

In nucleotides, the CDR3 is TGTGCCAGCAGCTTAGGCGAACGAGGGAGGGCACTGTTTTTT. Amino acid sequence: CASSLGERGRALFF. The chain links TRBV7-6 to TRBJ1-4; D remains ambiguous. Germline lookup yields CDR1 SGHVS and CDR2 FNYEAQ. The CDR3 length is 14 residues. V was clipped by 1 base and J by 13 bases, with 16 bases between them.

This chain links TRBV30 with TRBJ2-7; D remains ambiguous. V lost 0 bases to trimming and J lost 7 bases, with 7 bases between them. CDR3 size: 11 residues. Germline CDR1 and CDR2: GTSNPN and SVGIG (reference sequence). In DNA form, the CDR3 reads TGTGCCTGGAGTGTCGGTGGGGAGCAGTACTTC. This gives the protein CAWSVGGEQYF.

The chain combines TRBV4-3 with TRBJ2-1, with 8 positions matching TRBD2. The CDR3 length is 15 residues. V was clipped by 3 bases and J by 6 bases; unmatched bases: 7. Germline CDR1 and CDR2: LGHNA and YSLEER. For the CDR3, the DNA is TGCGCCAGCAGCCAGGGACTAGAGGCACCCAATGAGCAGTTCTTC. Protein sequence: CASSQGLEAPNEQFF.

The chain uses TRBV7-2 and TRBJ2-5, with 13 bases fitting TRBD2. Germline lookup yields CDR1 SGHTA and CDR2 FQGNSA. The length of the CDR3 is 14 residues. V was clipped by 4 bases and J by 5 bases; unmatched bases: 1. The CDR3 loop reads CASSSGLAGETQYF. The CDR3 nucleotides read TGTGCCAGCAGCTCGGGACTAGCGGGGGAGACCCAGTACTTC. Combining the CDR3 with reference TRBV7-2 and TRBJ2-5 gives the whole variable domain GAGVSQSPSNKVTEKGKDVELRCDPISGHTALYWYRQSLGQGLEFLIYFQGNSAPDKSGLPSDRFSAERTGGSVSTLTIQRTQQEDSAVYLCASSSGLAGETQYFGPGTRLLVL.

Notes on this clone: The identical CDR3 is also encoded by other nucleotide sequences in the sample. J is TRBJ2-3 and V is TRBV5-1; TRBD1 agrees at 10 bases. V gave up 0 bases and J gave up 0 bases; unmatched junction bases: 1. The CDR3 is 16 amino acids. Per the germline V gene, CDR1 is SGHRS and CDR2 is YFSETQ. The CDR3 DNA reads as TGCGCCAGCAGCTTGGCGGGACAGGGGAGCACAGATACGCAGTATTTT. Translating it yields CASSLAGQGSTDTQYF.

The chain has TRBV19 and TRBJ2-6; D gene ambiguous. Germline V gene data show CDR1 as LNHDA and CDR2 as SQIVND (reference sequence). V was clipped by 10 bases and J by 0 bases, with 10 bases between them. This CDR3 has 14 residues. The CDR3 nucleotides read TGTGCCACTATGGCGATCTCTGGGGCCAACGTCCTGACTTTC. Amino acid sequence: CATMAISGANVLTF.

The gene calls are TRBV4-2 and TRBJ2-2; no clear D gene. V was clipped by 4 bases and J by 6 bases, with 6 bases between them. Per germline, CDR1 LGHNA and CDR2 YNFKEQ. The CDR3 length is 12 residues. The CDR3 spells CASSRVAGELFF. The CDR3 region has the DNA TGTGCCAGCAGCCGGGTTGCCGGGGAGCTGTTTTTT.

The chain carries TRBV4-3 and TRBJ1-4; D is undetermined. From germline, CDR1 is LGHNA and CDR2 YSLEER. The CDR3 length is 15 residues. V shed 1 base and J shed 8 bases, with 14 bases lying between them. The CDR3 DNA reads as TGCGCCAGCAGCCAAGCGCGTCAACGCCGGGAAAAACTGTTTTTT. This sequence encodes CASSQARQRREKLFF.

The chain has TRBV2 and TRBJ2-1; 8 positions match TRBD2. The CDR3 is 17 amino acids. The germline gives CDR1 SNHLY, CDR2 FYNNEI. V shed 3 bases, J shed 7 bases, and the junction held 14 bases outside the gene matches. Written as DNA, the CDR3 is TGTGCCAGCAGTGAGTTTGATCGCGGGGGGCTTCGGAATGAGCAGTTCTTC. It codes for CASSEFDRGGLRNEQFF.